A selection of T cell receptor beta chains follows, all from one sample in a study of Graves' ophthalmopathy and Graves' hyperthyroidism. TCRdb reanalysed the multiplex PCR reads using MiXCR and keeps one entry per CDR3 protein. The sample lists about 500,000 distinct CDR3 sequences; over 13% were seen once. Sequencing was performed on blood. Receptors were obtained from a woman aged 30 to 39 with Graves' ophthalmopathy. The CDR3 runs from the conserved cysteine through the conserved F or W. D genes are given only for firm matches. Part of the rows lack a size; the others show once, few, many or a class for expanded clones.

CDR3 protein: CASTGTWNTGELFF; CDR3 DNA: TGTGCCAGCACTGGGACCTGGAACACCGGGGAGCTGTTTTTT; clone size: many; D gene: .; J gene: TRBJ2-2; V gene: TRBV2
CDR3 protein: CASTTGPGGEQYF; CDR3 DNA: TGTGCCAGCACCACGGGCCCTGGGGGCGAGCAGTACTTC; clone size: many; D gene: .; J gene: TRBJ2-7; V gene: TRBV2
CDR3 protein: CASSRTPTGVDRQYF; CDR3 DNA: TGTGCCAGCAGCCGAACCCCGACAGGGGTGGACAGGCAGTACTTC; clone size: .; D gene: TRBD1; J gene: TRBJ2-7; V gene: TRBV6-1
CDR3 protein: CASSRTGQYTEAFF; CDR3 DNA: TGTGCCAGCAGCCGGACAGGGCAATACACTGAAGCTTTCTTT; clone size: .; D gene: TRBD1; J gene: TRBJ1-1; V gene: TRBV28
CDR3 protein: CAFTPGGWTEAFF; CDR3 DNA: TGTGCCTTCACCCCAGGGGGCTGGACTGAAGCTTTCTTT; clone size: .; D gene: TRBD1; J gene: TRBJ1-1; V gene: TRBV30
CDR3 protein: CASTKGPHQPQHF; CDR3 DNA: TGTGCCAGCACCAAGGGCCCTCATCAGCCCCAGCATTTT; clone size: many; D gene: .; J gene: TRBJ1-5; V gene: TRBV12-3/TRBV12-4
CDR3 protein: CASSLDRGNGYGYTF; CDR3 DNA: TGTGCCAGCAGTCTTGACAGGGGAAATGGCTATGGCTACACCTTC; clone size: .; D gene: TRBD1; J gene: TRBJ1-2; V gene: TRBV9
CDR3 protein: CASSAGRDIKYF; CDR3 DNA: TGTGCCAGCAGTGCCGGCCGAGACATTAAGTACTTC; clone size: many; D gene: .; J gene: TRBJ2-4; V gene: TRBV6-1
CDR3 protein: CASSEILVSGETQYF; CDR3 DNA: TGTGCCAGCAGCGAAATCCTAGTTTCGGGAGAGACCCAGTACTTC; clone size: few; D gene: .; J gene: TRBJ2-5; V gene: TRBV3-1
CDR3 protein: CASSLDRAGQTQYF; CDR3 DNA: TGTGCCAGCAGCTTAGATCGGGCTGGACAAACCCAGTACTTC; clone size: many; D gene: .; J gene: TRBJ2-5; V gene: TRBV11-2
CDR3 protein: CAWSRGEQYF; CDR3 DNA: TGTGCCTGGAGTAGAGGCGAGCAGTACTTC; clone size: many; D gene: .; J gene: TRBJ2-7; V gene: TRBV30
CDR3 protein: CASSWGQAAARGGPSYEQYF; CDR3 DNA: TGTGCCAGCAGCTGGGGACAGGCTGCAGCTAGAGGCGGGCCCTCCTACGAGCAGTACTTC; clone size: few; D gene: TRBD1; J gene: TRBJ2-7; V gene: TRBV13
CDR3 protein: CASSFWGLGATEAFF; CDR3 DNA: TGTGCCAGCAGTTTTTGGGGACTTGGCGCCACTGAAGCTTTCTTT; clone size: .; D gene: .; J gene: TRBJ1-1; V gene: TRBV12-3/TRBV12-4
CDR3 protein: CASSFQGMNTEAFF; CDR3 DNA: TGTGCCAGCAGTTTCCAGGGGATGAACACTGAAGCTTTCTTT; clone size: many; D gene: .; J gene: TRBJ1-1; V gene: TRBV12-3/TRBV12-4
CDR3 protein: CASSSIVAGELFF; CDR3 DNA: TGTGCCAGCAGCTCAATTGTGGCCGGGGAGCTGTTTTTT; clone size: many; D gene: .; J gene: TRBJ2-2; V gene: TRBV7-3
CDR3 protein: CASSPFGARAYGYTF; CDR3 DNA: TGTGCCAGCAGCCCTTTTGGGGCGCGCGCCTATGGCTACACCTTC; clone size: many; D gene: .; J gene: TRBJ1-2; V gene: TRBV5-4
CDR3 protein: CASGRGVGYEQYF; CDR3 DNA: TGTGCCAGCGGGAGGGGGGTTGGCTACGAGCAGTACTTC; clone size: many; D gene: .; J gene: TRBJ2-7; V gene: TRBV6-1
CDR3 protein: CASSTGQETQYF; CDR3 DNA: TGTGCCAGCTCAACAGGACAAGAGACCCAGTACTTC; clone size: .; D gene: .; J gene: TRBJ2-5; V gene: TRBV18
CDR3 protein: CASSQGSSYNQPQHF; CDR3 DNA: TGTGCCAGTAGTCAAGGGTCCTCATATAATCAGCCCCAGCATTTT; clone size: many; D gene: .; J gene: TRBJ1-5; V gene: TRBV19
CDR3 protein: CASSLGPDGYTF; CDR3 DNA: TGTGCCAGCAGCTTAGGTCCTGATGGCTACACCTTC; clone size: many; D gene: .; J gene: TRBJ1-2; V gene: TRBV5-5
CDR3 protein: CATSRDLSSYNSPLHF; CDR3 DNA: TGTGCCACCAGCAGGGATTTGAGCTCCTATAATTCACCCCTCCACTTT; clone size: many; D gene: .; J gene: TRBJ1-6; V gene: TRBV15
CDR3 protein: CASTPRPGQGATGELFF; CDR3 DNA: TGTGCCAGCACCCCTCGACCGGGACAGGGGGCCACCGGGGAGCTGTTTTTT; clone size: many; D gene: TRBD1; J gene: TRBJ2-2; V gene: TRBV11-2
CDR3 protein: CASTEQGHSGNTIYF; CDR3 DNA: TGTGCCAGCACCGAACAGGGACACTCTGGAAACACCATATATTTT; clone size: many; D gene: .; J gene: TRBJ1-3; V gene: TRBV28
CDR3 protein: CASSFSTGARAPLHF; CDR3 DNA: TGTGCCAGCAGTTTCTCGACAGGGGCGAGGGCACCCCTCCACTTT; clone size: many; D gene: TRBD1; J gene: TRBJ1-6; V gene: TRBV12-3/TRBV12-4
CDR3 protein: CASSDVSAGQETQYF; CDR3 DNA: TGTGCCAGCAGTGACGTGTCGGCGGGGCAAGAGACCCAGTACTTC; clone size: many; D gene: .; J gene: TRBJ2-5; V gene: TRBV6-1
CDR3 protein: CASSPGQVRVSGRAFF; CDR3 DNA: TGTGCCAGCAGTCCGGGACAAGTAAGGGTATCAGGGAGAGCTTTCTTT; clone size: many; D gene: .; J gene: TRBJ1-1; V gene: TRBV12-3/TRBV12-4
CDR3 protein: CASRRTERAFF; CDR3 DNA: TGTGCCAGCCGCCGGACGGAGAGAGCTTTCTTT; clone size: many; D gene: .; J gene: TRBJ1-1; V gene: TRBV25-1
CDR3 protein: CASSPSTDIQYF; CDR3 DNA: TGTGCCAGCAGCCCATCCACAGACATTCAGTACTTC; clone size: many; D gene: .; J gene: TRBJ2-4; V gene: TRBV11-2
CDR3 protein: CASSRIDYGYTF; CDR3 DNA: TGTGCCAGCAGCCGAATAGACTATGGCTACACCTTC; clone size: many; D gene: .; J gene: TRBJ1-2; V gene: TRBV7-9
CDR3 protein: CASSQESAAPGTEAFF; CDR3 DNA: TGCGCCAGCAGCCAAGAGTCGGCCGCGCCCGGCACTGAAGCTTTCTTT; clone size: .; D gene: .; J gene: TRBJ1-1; V gene: TRBV4-1
CDR3 protein: CAWSVRDREGYGYTF; CDR3 DNA: TGTGCCTGGAGTGTGCGGGACAGGGAAGGCTATGGCTACACCTTC; clone size: few; D gene: TRBD1; J gene: TRBJ1-2; V gene: TRBV30
CDR3 protein: CSGLPRGNEQYF; CDR3 DNA: TGCAGTGGTCTCCCCCGGGGAAACGAGCAGTACTTC; clone size: many; D gene: .; J gene: TRBJ2-7; V gene: TRBV20-1
CDR3 protein: CASSREWLNTEAFF; CDR3 DNA: TGTGCCAGTTCTAGGGAGTGGTTGAACACTGAAGCTTTCTTT; clone size: .; D gene: .; J gene: TRBJ1-1; V gene: TRBV19
CDR3 protein: CSARGGAGNTEAFF; CDR3 DNA: TGCAGTGCTAGAGGGGGGGCAGGGAACACTGAAGCTTTCTTT; clone size: many; D gene: .; J gene: TRBJ1-1; V gene: TRBV20-1
CDR3 protein: CASSLQVGGGYTF; CDR3 DNA: TGTGCCAGCAGTCTTCAAGTTGGGGGAGGCTACACCTTC; clone size: many; D gene: .; J gene: TRBJ1-2; V gene: TRBV12-3/TRBV12-4
CDR3 protein: CASSASRDEKLFF; CDR3 DNA: TGTGCCAGCAGTGCCAGCAGGGATGAAAAACTGTTTTTT; clone size: .; D gene: .; J gene: TRBJ1-4; V gene: TRBV2
CDR3 protein: CASSPVFVTSGSKETQYF; CDR3 DNA: TGTGCCAGCTCACCTGTGTTTGTGACTAGCGGGAGTAAAGAGACCCAGTACTTC; clone size: .; D gene: TRBD2; J gene: TRBJ2-5; V gene: TRBV18
CDR3 protein: CASSTLGRDGYTF; CDR3 DNA: TGTGCCAGCAGTACTTTGGGGAGGGACGGCTACACCTTC; clone size: many; D gene: .; J gene: TRBJ1-2; V gene: TRBV2
CDR3 protein: CASSSGTSGSEPSYEQYF; CDR3 DNA: TGTGCCAGCAGTAGTGGGACTAGCGGGAGCGAGCCTTCCTACGAGCAGTACTTC; clone size: medium-sized; D gene: TRBD2; J gene: TRBJ2-7; V gene: TRBV27
CDR3 protein: CSVEVSEGLEQYF; CDR3 DNA: TGCAGCGTTGAAGTTTCGGAGGGTCTCGAGCAGTACTTC; clone size: many; D gene: .; J gene: TRBJ2-7; V gene: TRBV29-1
CDR3 protein: CASSLILAASEQYF; CDR3 DNA: TGTGCCAGCAGTTTGATTCTAGCAGCCTCCGAGCAGTACTTC; clone size: few; D gene: .; J gene: TRBJ2-7; V gene: TRBV12-3/TRBV12-4
CDR3 protein: CASSQFRALRDTEAFF; CDR3 DNA: TGTGCCAGCAGCCAATTTCGAGCGCTGCGTGACACTGAAGCTTTCTTT; clone size: few; D gene: .; J gene: TRBJ1-1; V gene: TRBV4-2
CDR3 protein: CASSEARWTGTYEQYF; CDR3 DNA: TGTGCCAGCAGTGAAGCGCGTTGGACAGGCACCTACGAGCAGTACTTC; clone size: few; D gene: TRBD1; J gene: TRBJ2-7; V gene: TRBV6-1
CDR3 protein: CSARDLTLGNTIYF; CDR3 DNA: TGCAGTGCTAGAGATCTGACACTCGGAAACACCATATATTTT; clone size: many; D gene: .; J gene: TRBJ1-3; V gene: TRBV20-1
CDR3 protein: CASRIQGTLPGELFF; CDR3 DNA: TGTGCCAGCCGAATACAGGGGACGCTCCCCGGGGAGCTGTTTTTT; clone size: few; D gene: TRBD1; J gene: TRBJ2-2; V gene: TRBV27
CDR3 protein: CASSYSYGTVNGYTF; CDR3 DNA: TGTGCCAGCAGTTACTCGTACGGGACCGTAAATGGCTACACCTTC; clone size: many; D gene: .; J gene: TRBJ1-2; V gene: TRBV6-5
CDR3 protein: CASSYSGLSGAKNIQYF; CDR3 DNA: TGTGCCAGCAGCTACTCCGGCCTTAGCGGCGCCAAAAACATTCAGTACTTC; clone size: many; D gene: .; J gene: TRBJ2-4; V gene: TRBV11-2
CDR3 protein: CASSRDQPQHF; CDR3 DNA: TGTGCCAGCAGTCGGGATCAGCCCCAGCATTTT; clone size: many; D gene: .; J gene: TRBJ1-5; V gene: TRBV28
CDR3 protein: CASSPNLGGQPQHF; CDR3 DNA: TGTGCCAGCAGCCCAAATCTGGGGGGTCAGCCCCAGCATTTT; clone size: many; D gene: .; J gene: TRBJ1-5; V gene: TRBV7-2
CDR3 protein: CASSPTGGTEAFF; CDR3 DNA: TGTGCCAGCAGTCCTACCGGGGGCACTGAAGCTTTCTTT; clone size: many; D gene: .; J gene: TRBJ1-1; V gene: TRBV7-3
CDR3 protein: CATSDSRTVGEQYF; CDR3 DNA: TGTGCCACCAGTGATTCAAGGACAGTGGGAGAGCAGTACTTC; clone size: many; D gene: .; J gene: TRBJ2-7; V gene: TRBV24-1
CDR3 protein: CASSYSRQGNTEAFF; CDR3 DNA: TGTGCCAGCAGTTATAGCCGACAGGGGAACACTGAAGCTTTCTTT; clone size: many; D gene: TRBD1; J gene: TRBJ1-1; V gene: TRBV6-5
CDR3 protein: CASSYNPEVGELFF; CDR3 DNA: TGTGCCAGCAGTTATAACCCGGAGGTCGGGGAGCTGTTTTTT; clone size: few; D gene: .; J gene: TRBJ2-2; V gene: TRBV6-5
CDR3 protein: CASSPGDRENYGYTF; CDR3 DNA: TGCGCCAGCAGCCCCGGGGACAGAGAAAACTATGGCTACACCTTC; clone size: many; D gene: TRBD1; J gene: TRBJ1-2; V gene: TRBV5-1
CDR3 protein: CASSQIPLTGGYGYTF; CDR3 DNA: TGCGCCAGCAGCCAAATCCCCCTGACAGGGGGCTATGGCTACACCTTC; clone size: many; D gene: TRBD1; J gene: TRBJ1-2; V gene: TRBV4-1
CDR3 protein: CASSHENTEAFF; CDR3 DNA: TGTGCCAGCAGCCATGAAAACACTGAAGCTTTCTTT; clone size: few; D gene: .; J gene: TRBJ1-1; V gene: TRBV11-3
CDR3 protein: CASSPGTGRTEAFF; CDR3 DNA: TGTGCCAGCAGTCCGGGGACAGGGAGGACTGAAGCTTTCTTT; clone size: many; D gene: TRBD1; J gene: TRBJ1-1; V gene: TRBV6-5
CDR3 protein: CASRGLSAGAYEQYF; CDR3 DNA: TGCGCCAGCCGGGGGCTAAGCGCCGGGGCCTACGAGCAGTACTTC; clone size: few; D gene: .; J gene: TRBJ2-7; V gene: TRBV4-1
CDR3 protein: CASSIGGQGDQPQHF; CDR3 DNA: TGTGCCAGTAGTATAGGGGGACAGGGGGATCAGCCCCAGCATTTT; clone size: many; D gene: TRBD1; J gene: TRBJ1-5; V gene: TRBV19
CDR3 protein: CASSSQGAGSNQPQHF; CDR3 DNA: TGTGCCAGCAGTTCGCAGGGGGCAGGGAGCAATCAGCCCCAGCATTTT; clone size: many; D gene: TRBD1; J gene: TRBJ1-5; V gene: TRBV6-5